The 25 T cell receptor beta chains reported below all come from one sample, sequenced in a study of glioma-infiltrating T cells. TCR alpha and beta CDR3 regions were amplified from RNA using iRepertoire nested multiplex PCR. TCRdb processed the multiplex PCR reads anew with MiXCR; each CDR3 protein has one entry. The table includes some 190,000 distinct CDR3 sequences, roughly 32% detected once. Specimen: glioma tissue, nonneoplastic brain tissue, or PBMCs (not recorded which). The receptors derive from a human donor with low-grade glioma or glioblastoma, undergoing nonglioma brain surgery, or in good health (not recorded which).

This clonotype has only a few counts. The rearrangement joins TRBV5-1 to TRBJ1-2, with D perhaps TRBD1 (6 bases). V gave up 0 bases and J gave up 5 bases, with 11 bases separating them. The CDR3 runs to 14 residues. Germline CDR1 SGHRS, CDR2 YFSETQ. The CDR3 nucleotides read TGCGCCAGCAGCTTGGGGACAGATCCTTATGGCTACACCTTC. It codes for CASSLGTDPYGYTF.

This clonotype showed up many times. The gene calls are TRBV20-1 and TRBJ2-1; D gene ambiguous. V was trimmed by 4 bases and J by 8 bases, leaving 15 bases between them. The CDR3 is 13 residues long. Germline CDR1 reads DFQATT; CDR2 reads SNEGSKA (reference sequence). CDR3 nucleotide sequence: TGCAGTGCTACCCGGACCTTAAACGATGAGCAGTTCTTC. This codes for CSATRTLNDEQFF.

This clonotype was counted many times. V usage is TRBV27 and J usage is TRBJ1-1; a possible D gene is TRBD1 (6 bases). Trimming pared 9 bases from V and 1 base from J, leaving 12 bases between. The CDR3 runs to 13 residues. Per the germline V gene, CDR1 is MNHEY and CDR2 is SMNVEV (reference sequence). The CDR3 reads CASTDRGNTEAFF. DNA of the CDR3: TGTGCCAGTACGGACAGAGGGAACACTGAAGCTTTCTTT.

This clonotype has at least ten counts. The rearrangement uses TRBV10-3 and TRBJ2-5; D uncertain. There are 12 residues in the CDR3. V lost 4 bases, J lost 1 base, and 4 bases lay in between. Germline loops: CDR1 ENHRY, CDR2 SYGVKD. The CDR3 loop reads CAISASQETQYF. Written as DNA, the CDR3 is TGTGCCATCAGTGCTTCCCAAGAGACCCAGTACTTC.

This clonotype was seen repeatedly, ten times or more. V gene TRBV6-2 or TRBV6-3 combines with J gene TRBJ2-3; either TRBD1 or TRBD2 may supply D (6 bases each). V shed 9 bases and J shed 0 bases, with 19 bases lying between them. Germline assignment: CDR1 MNHEY and CDR2 SVGEGT. The CDR3 consists of 16 residues. Here the CDR3 reads CARGGVPSSSTDTQYF. CDR3 coding DNA: TGTGCCAGGGGGGGCGTCCCCTCTTCTAGCACAGATACGCAGTATTTT.

This clonotype was detected ten times or more. The chain combines TRBV20-1 with TRBJ2-1, with D uncertain. Trimming cost V 1 base and J 12 bases, with 10 bases left between them. CDR1 DFQATT and CDR2 SNEGSKA come from the germline V gene (reference sequence). The CDR3 extends over 11 amino acids. The CDR3 is CSARVAAGQFF. The CDR3 DNA follows: TGCAGTGCTAGAGTAGCAGCCGGGCAGTTCTTC.

This clonotype has ten or more counts. This chain links TRBV18 with TRBJ2-7; D might be TRBD1 (6 bases). The CDR3 loop spans 16 amino acids. Trimming pared 5 bases from V and 1 base from J, leaving 18 bases between. Germline V gene sequence: CDR1 KGHSH, CDR2 LQKENI. In DNA form, the CDR3 reads TGTGCCAGCTCAGCCTGGCCACCGGACAGATCCTACGAGCAGTACTTC. This encodes CASSAWPPDRSYEQYF.

Comments on this clonotype: Its ends do not fully match the called genes, so a read error is possible. The chain carries TRBV27 and TRBJ1-6; D ambiguous. The length of the CDR3 is 14 residues. From germline, CDR1 is MNHEY and CDR2 SMNVEV (reference sequence). The CDR3 DNA sequence: TGTGCCAGCAGTTCCGACTTCTATAATTCACCCCCCCACTTT. Its protein product is CASSSDFYNSPPHF.

The chain joins TRBV30 to TRBJ2-1, with 8 bases lining up with TRBD2. V lost 3 bases and J lost 8; bases outside the gene matches: 15. From germline, CDR1 is GTSNPN and CDR2 SVGIG (reference sequence). The CDR3 runs 16 residues. The CDR3 loop is CAWRNPGLVSGYEQFF. In nucleotides, the CDR3 is TGTGCCTGGAGGAACCCGGGACTAGTGAGTGGGTATGAGCAGTTCTTC. Using reference TRBV30 and TRBJ2-1 for the parts outside the CDR3, the full variable domain is SQTIHQWPATLVQPVGSPLSLECTVEGTSNPNLYWYRQAAGRGLQLLFYSVGIGQISSEVPQNLSASRPQDRQFILSSKKLLLSDSGFYLCAWRNPGLVSGYEQFFGPGTRLTVL.

A remark on this clonotype: Given the absence of the conserved phenylalanine or tryptophan at the CDR3 end, a read error is likely. This sequence joins TRBV2 and TRBJ2-7, with 8 positions matching TRBD2. Per germline, CDR1 SNHLY and CDR2 FYNNEI. Trimming cost V 7 bases and J 3 bases; bases outside gene matches: 2. The CDR3 loop spans 12 amino acids. For the CDR3, the DNA is TGTGCCAGCACGAGCGGGAGCTACGAGCAGTACTTG. It specifies CASTSGSYEQYL.

Comments on this clonotype: A read error may account for a junction end that differs from germline. The CDR3 DNA reads as TGTGCCATCCGACTATCTTGGGAGGGGAATTACTACGAGCAGAACTTC. Residues: CAIRLSWEGNYYEQNF. This rearrangement joins TRBV10-3 to TRBJ2-7, with TRBD2 matching 7 bases. This CDR3 has 16 amino acids. From germline, CDR1 is ENHRY and CDR2 SYGVKD.

This sequence joins TRBV3-1 and TRBJ2-7; D perhaps matches TRBD1 (7 bases). There are 15 residues in the CDR3. The germline gives CDR1 LGHDT, CDR2 YNNKEL (reference sequence). The ends were cut back, 4 bases at V and 2 bases at J, with 15 bases in the middle. CDR3 sequence: CASSPGGGPTYEQYF. The DNA for the CDR3 is TGTGCCAGCAGCCCAGGAGGGGGCCCAACCTACGAGCAGTACTTC.

At least ten counts were recorded for this clonotype. The V and J genes are TRBV27 and TRBJ2-3, with a weak D call TRBD1 (6 bases). The CDR3 sequence is 14 residues long. Between the trimmed V and J ends, which lost 2 bases and 4 bases, there was a span of 10 bases. Looked up from germline, CDR1 is MNHEY and CDR2 is SMNVEV (reference sequence). The CDR3 spells CASSLPNRADTQYF. CDR3 DNA: TGTGCCAGCAGTTTACCAAACAGGGCAGATACGCAGTATTTT.

This clonotype was found many times. The CDR3 spells CASSTLPGALASEAFF. CDR3 bases: TGTGCCAGCAGTACTCTTCCCGGGGCCCTCGCATCCGAAGCTTTCTTT. The chain combines TRBV27 with TRBJ1-1, with D tentatively TRBD1 (5 bases). V lost 5 bases, J lost 8 bases, and 24 bases lay in between. The CDR3 is 16 residues long. CDR1 and CDR2 (germline): MNHEY, SMNVEV (reference sequence).

This clonotype has only a few counts. The chain carries TRBV7-2 and TRBJ1-4, with D unclear. CDR3 length: 16 amino acids. CDR1 is SGHTA and CDR2 is FQGNSA in the germline V gene. Trimming pared 0 bases from V and 7 bases from J, leaving 15 bases between. CDR3 DNA sequence: TGTGCCAGCAGCTTAGCGTGGGGAAACCCTAGTGAAAAACTGTTTTTT. Encoded protein: CASSLAWGNPSEKLFF.

In its sample, this clonotype was seen many times. The chain combines TRBV6-5 with TRBJ2-7; D might be TRBD1 (5 bases). The CDR3 runs 15 residues. Germline V CDR1 and CDR2: MNHEY, SVGAGI. V gave up 0 bases and J gave up 3 bases, with 12 bases separating them. CDR3 sequence: CASSYSKAGIYEQYF. The DNA for the CDR3 is TGTGCCAGCAGTTACTCGAAGGCAGGGATCTACGAGCAGTACTTC.

This clonotype was observed at least ten times. J is TRBJ2-2 and V is TRBV7-2; a weak D match, TRBD1 (6 bases). Germline V gene sequence: CDR1 SGHTA, CDR2 FQGNSA. The germline V and J ends were trimmed by 7 bases and 6 bases, with 15 bases remaining between them. The CDR3 totals 14 residues. CDR3 coding DNA: TGTGCCAGCACCCCCGTGGCAGGGGCCGGGGAGCTGTTTTTT. As protein: CASTPVAGAGELFF.

This clonotype was seen ten or more times. This chain uses TRBV7-2 with TRBJ2-5, with D possibly matching TRBD1 (6 bases). The CDR3 contains 13 residues. Germline CDR1 reads SGHTA; CDR2 reads FQGNSA. Between the trimmed V and J ends, which lost 1 base and 7 bases, there was a span of 10 bases. In DNA, the CDR3 is TGTGCCAGCAGCTTAGTCGAACAGGGGACCCAGTACTTC. This translates into CASSLVEQGTQYF.

This clonotype was observed many times. The rearrangement joins TRBV20-1 to TRBJ1-5; 7 bases align to TRBD1. Germline loops: CDR1 DFQATT, CDR2 SNEGSKA (reference sequence). V was clipped by 7 bases and J by 4 bases; unmatched bases: 7. The CDR3 consists of 13 residues. The DNA for the CDR3 is TGCAGTGTTAAAGGACAGGCAAATCAGCCCCAGCATTTT. It yields the protein CSVKGQANQPQHF.

Regarding this clonotype: A much larger clone differs from this one at a single base, so this may be a read error. This chain links TRBV20-1 with TRBJ2-1; TRBD2 matches 9 bases. The CDR3 covers 15 residues. The V and J ends lost 5 bases and 4 bases, in that order; junction bases with no gene match: 9. Looked up from germline, CDR1 is DFQATT and CDR2 is SNEGSKA (reference sequence). This CDR3 reads CSAGAPGLAYNEQFF. CDR3 in DNA: TGCAGTGCTGGGGCGCCGGGACTAGCATACAATGAGCAGTTCTTC.

Note on this clonotype: Its ends do not fully match the called genes, so a read error is possible. The chain combines TRBV6-2 or TRBV6-3 with TRBJ2-5, with D unresolved. CDR1 and CDR2 from the germline V gene are MNHEY and SVGEGT. The CDR3 consists of 13 residues. The CDR3 loop is CVSSYEADSPLHF. Here the CDR3 DNA reads TGTGTCAGCAGTTACGAGGCAGATTCACCCCTCCACTTC.

In this sample, this clonotype turned up many times. This rearrangement joins TRBV7-8 to TRBJ1-3, with D maybe TRBD1 (6 bases). Germline CDR1 reads SGHVS; CDR2 reads FQNEAQ. The CDR3 extends over 14 amino acids. The ends were cut back, 5 bases at V and 1 base at J, with 9 bases in the middle. The CDR3 region is CASSPQGSGNTIYF. In nucleotides, the CDR3 is TGTGCCAGCAGCCCACAGGGTTCTGGAAACACCATATATTTT.

The chain links TRBV12-3 or TRBV12-4 to TRBJ2-1, with D perhaps being TRBD1 or TRBD2 (5 bases each). V was cut by 7 bases and J by 7 bases, with 20 bases left in between. This CDR3 comprises 15 residues. The CDR3, as DNA: TGTGCCAGCACCCGACAGAGCGGAAGATCGAATGAGCAGTTCTTC. This encodes CASTRQSGRSNEQFF.

The sample holds a few counts of this clonotype. V and J are TRBV29-1 and TRBJ2-1; a possible D gene is TRBD2 (5 bases). The germline V gene has CDR1 SQVTM and CDR2 ANQGSEA. The CDR3 loop spans 14 amino acids. V lost 2 bases and J 0 bases, leaving 8 bases between the germline ends. CDR3 loop: CSVEIGGSYNEQFF. DNA of the CDR3: TGCAGCGTTGAAATCGGAGGCTCCTACAATGAGCAGTTCTTC.

This clonotype was recorded many times. This chain links TRBV20-1 with TRBJ2-7; D is unclear. This CDR3 contains 14 residues. Trimming took 0 bases from V and 5 from J, leaving 14 bases between them. Germline V gene lookup returns CDR1 DFQATT and CDR2 SNEGSKA (reference sequence). The CDR3, as DNA: TGCAGTGCTAGAGATTTAGCAGTTCTAGACGAGCAGTACTTC. Translated: CSARDLAVLDEQYF.